This TCR beta chain was identified during a study of shared clonotypes between healthy human individuals. Trimming removed 2 bases at V and 2 bases at J, with 9 bases between. Looked up from germline, CDR1 is SNHLY and CDR2 is FYNNEI. The CDR3 has 14 amino acids. Here immunoSEQ multiplex PCR was the method, and the copy in TCRdb shows in-frame clones only, minus some. The data show over 400,000 clones, 90% to 97% seen once. General observations from the study: Across subsets, estimated richness was generally greater for naive than for memory populations.

Points on this clone: Its target is not known.

V usage is TRBV2 and J usage is TRBJ1-2; no firm D call. The sample was naive CD4+ T cells sorted from blood. Subset meaning: CD45RA+ positively selected. The sequence was obtained from a woman in her twenties or thirties in good health. The CDR3 reads CASSESSRNYGYTF. The CDR3 coding sequence is TGTGCCAGCAGTGAATCGTCCAGGAACTATGGCTACACCTTC.